This TCR beta chain emerged from a study of T cells in narcolepsy (dated by TCRdb to 2016 to 2019). With regard to the full study: The study enrolled patients with narcolepsy type 1 or type 2 (NT1, NT2) together with healthy control donors. The study sought autoreactive T cells targeting hypocretin neuron self-antigens (hypocretin, TRIB2) in narcolepsy patients, using TCR Vbeta sequencing to track clonotypes in blood and CSF. Broader findings and caveats from the paper: HCRT-specific and TRIB2-specific autoreactive clonotypes were highlighted in plots that compared CD4+ T cell clonotypes in CSF versus blood from the same patient. Autoreactive clonotypes were reported to be detected serially in the blood of the same patients and of different patients, but not in the blood of healthy controls. Patients and controls had similar numbers of sequenced blood memory CD4+ clonotypes, with averages of roughly 38,000 in patients and some 36,000 in controls. No sequences matching autoreactive T cell clones were contained in some blood memory CD4+ repertoires from patients and controls.

Library method: the immunoSEQ multiplex PCR assay. TCRdb obtained this table from immuneACCESS and retained in-frame rearrangements with V and J assigned. These tables miss some clones; where compared with another copy, unresolved V genes account for less than half of the shortfall, and the remainder is unexplained. This sample has under 40,000 clones in its table, and 79% of those were observed once. The ten most abundant clones make up approximately 1.1% of the sample. For TCR Vbeta sequencing, memory CD4+ T cells were sorted ex vivo from the peripheral blood of both healthy controls and narcolepsy patients. Trimming removed 8 bases from V and 5 bases from J, leaving 9 bases between the germline ends. The germline V gene yields SGHNT for CDR1 and YENEEA for CDR2. Inclusive of the bounding cysteine and phenylalanine, the CDR3 is 12 residues long. The read is trimmed to its CDR3 DNA, 36 bases read in frame from base 1.

Turning to this clone: There is no known antigen for this receptor. No quality values exist for individual bases; no much larger clone is one base distant.

The rearrangement joined TRBV11-3 to TRBJ1-4, and TRBD1 may be the D gene, going by 6 matching bases. The sample comprised CD45RA- memory CD4+ T cells from PBMCs. Interpreted using the paper, the cell subset or site label stands for: memory T cells sorted ex vivo from peripheral blood. The source is a human donor with narcolepsy. The CDR3 protein is CASGTGNEKLFF. The DNA sequence is as follows: TGTGCCAGCGGTACAGGGAATGAAAAACTGTTTTTT.